The 28 T cell receptor beta chains below all came from one sample that was sequenced in a study of blood T cell repertoires in COVID-19. Profiling relied on immunoSEQ multiplex PCR, and the TCRdb table lists in-frame clones only, not all of them. The data hold 160,000 or so clones, with around 84% observed a single time. The source material was peripheral blood. The receptors here all came from a woman older than 75 with acute or convalescent COVID-19.

This clone was picked up one time. The rearrangement uses TRBV3-1 (or the pseudogene TRBV3-2) and TRBJ2-7; TRBD2 agrees at 8 bases. This CDR3 region has 13 residues. Unmatched junction bases numbered 8, after V lost 8 bases and J lost 5 bases. Germline V gives CDR1 LGHDT, CDR2 YNNKEL (reference sequence). CDR3 coding DNA: TGTGCCAGCTCCAGCGGGAGTAGGGACGAGCAGTACTTC. The encoded protein is CASSSGSRDEQYF.

V usage is TRBV5-6 and J usage is TRBJ1-5, with 7 bases aligning to TRBD1. Germline CDR1 SGHDT, CDR2 YYEEEE. The junction had 11 bases not matched to a gene; V was cut back by 4 bases and J by 7 bases. The CDR3 covers 15 residues. The DNA for the CDR3 is TGTGCCAGCAGCCCCTCCCCAGGGGGTAGGCAGCCCCAGCATTTT. Protein sequence: CASSPSPGGRQPQHF.

The V call is TRBV9, the J call TRBJ2-2; 9 positions agree with TRBD1. V shed 4 bases, J shed 6 bases, and the junction held 4 bases outside the gene matches. The CDR3 totals 14 residues. Germline values: CDR1 SGDLS, CDR2 YYNGEE. CDR3 sequence (DNA): TGTGCCAGCAGCCCAACAGGGGGCGCCGGGGAGCTGTTTTTT. Translated, it gives CASSPTGGAGELFF.

The rearrangement joins TRBV9 to TRBJ2-1; TRBD2 agrees at 14 bases. Germline-derived CDR1 and CDR2 are SGDLS and YYNGEE. The CDR3 contains 14 residues. With 4 bases clipped from V and 8 bases from J, the junction kept 2 bases outside the gene matches. The CDR3 bases are TGTGCCAGCAGCATGGGACTAGCGGGGGATGAGCAGTTCTTC. Translated: CASSMGLAGDEQFF.

J is TRBJ2-2 and V is TRBV10-3; no definite D call. Germline V gene lookup returns CDR1 ENHRY and CDR2 SYGVKD. Trimming cost V 10 bases and J 0 bases, with 6 bases left between them. This CDR3 has 12 amino acids. CDR3 sequence (DNA): TGTGCCACGTTAACGAACACCGGGGAGCTGTTTTTT. Its translation: CATLTNTGELFF.

J is TRBJ2-1 and V is TRBV10-3; no firm D call. Germline lookup yields CDR1 ENHRY and CDR2 SYGVKD. This CDR3 has 12 residues. Deletions cut 9 bases from V and 0 bases from J, with 6 bases between. This chain's CDR3 is CAMGSSYNEQFF. The CDR3 DNA follows: TGTGCCATGGGCTCCTCCTACAATGAGCAGTTCTTC.

The count of this clone is one. This chain joins TRBV2 and TRBJ2-5; D may be TRBD2 (6 bases). Germline values: CDR1 SNHLY, CDR2 FYNNEI. V was pared by 2 bases and J by 3 bases, with 10 bases between. CDR3 length: 14 amino acids. In DNA, the CDR3 is TGTGCCAGCAGTGAAATGTCGGGGGAAGAGACCCAGTACTTC. This gives the protein CASSEMSGEETQYF.

The sample holds a few counts of this clone. The chain is built from TRBV20-1 and TRBJ2-5; maybe TRBD2 (5 bases). CDR1 is DFQATT, CDR2 SNEGSKA, per germline (reference sequence). This CDR3 has 15 residues. Trimming stripped 3 bases from V and 4 bases from J, with 18 bases between. The CDR3 nucleotides are TGCAGTGCTAGTGTTCATACTAGTTCCTTAGAGACCCAGTACTTC. Its protein product is CSASVHTSSLETQYF.

The rearrangement links TRBV7-9 to TRBJ2-1; 14 bases match TRBD2. The V and J ends lost 7 bases and 7 bases, in that order; junction bases with no gene match: 6. CDR1 is SEHNR, CDR2 FQNEAQ, per germline (reference sequence). The CDR3 runs 15 residues. CDR3 DNA: TGTGCCAGCAATCGACTAGCGGGAGGGAGGAATGAGCAGTTCTTC. It is translated as CASNRLAGGRNEQFF.

The gene calls are TRBV2 and TRBJ2-3; 11 nucleotides align to TRBD2. There are 16 residues in the CDR3. Looked up from germline, CDR1 is SNHLY and CDR2 is FYNNEI. The V segment lost 5 bases and the J segment 0 bases; nucleotides outside the gene matches: 4. DNA of the CDR3: TGTGCCAGCAGTTCCCTAGCGGGGGGCAGCACAGATACGCAGTATTTT. Amino acids: CASSSLAGGSTDTQYF.

The chain combines TRBV19 with TRBJ1-5, with a tentative D call TRBD1 (5 bases). CDR1 and CDR2 from the germline V gene are LNHDA and SQIVND (reference sequence). Trimming removed 1 base from V and 14 bases from J, with 21 bases in between. This CDR3 is built from 15 residues. CDR3 bases: TGTGCCAGTAGTATAGTTAAGGAAGACAGCCCCCGAAAGCATTTT. The encoded protein is CASSIVKEDSPRKHF. The full variable domain, with the rest looked up from reference TRBV19 and TRBJ1-5, is DGGITQSPKYLFRKEGQNVTLSCEQNLNHDAMYWYRQDPGQGLRLIYYSQIVNDFQKGDIAEGYSVSREKKESFPLTVTSAQKNPTAFYLCASSIVKEDSPRKHFGDGTRLSIL.

This chain joins TRBV4-3 and TRBJ2-1, with D tentatively TRBD2 (5 bases). Trimming removed 0 bases from V and 9 bases from J, with 12 bases in between. Germline CDR1 LGHNA, CDR2 YSLEER. The CDR3 consists of 14 residues. The CDR3 loop is CASSQEYPGSEQFF. The CDR3 coding sequence is TGCGCCAGCAGCCAAGAGTATCCGGGGAGTGAGCAGTTCTTC.

The rearrangement joins TRBV27 to TRBJ1-4; 8 positions match TRBD1. This CDR3 spans 18 amino acids. Germline V gene lookup returns CDR1 MNHEY and CDR2 SMNVEV (reference sequence). With 5 bases clipped from V and 0 bases from J, the junction kept 11 bases outside the gene matches. The CDR3 region has the DNA TGTGCCAGCAGTCGTACCGGACAGGGTTCAGCAACTAATGAAAAACTGTTTTTT. This encodes CASSRTGQGSATNEKLFF.

V gene TRBV10-1 combines with J gene TRBJ1-6; 11 bases fit TRBD1. The CDR3 covers 18 residues. CDR1 and CDR2 from the germline V gene are WNHNN and SYGVQD (reference sequence). With V trimmed by 3 bases and J by 5 bases, 9 bases remained unmatched. The CDR3 loop reads CASSDGTGGGRDNSPLHF. As DNA, the CDR3 is TGCGCCAGCAGTGATGGGACAGGGGGAGGCAGGGATAATTCACCCCTCCACTTT.

This clone was seen many times. The chain recombines TRBV6-1 with TRBJ2-1; the match to TRBD2 covers 7 bases. Looked up from germline, CDR1 is MNHNS and CDR2 is SASEGT. The CDR3 is 15 amino acids. With 3 bases clipped from V and 0 bases from J, the junction kept 2 bases outside the gene matches. The CDR3 bases are TGTGCCAGCAGTGAGGGCGGGGGCTCCTACAATGAGCAGTTCTTC. It encodes CASSEGGGSYNEQFF.

In this sample, this clone turned up a few times. The chain uses TRBV2 and TRBJ1-5; the match to TRBD1 covers 7 bases. CDR3 length: 18 residues. Germline lookup yields CDR1 SNHLY and CDR2 FYNNEI. Trimming at V came to 4 bases and at J to 0 bases, leaving 12 bases not matched to a gene. In DNA, the CDR3 is TGTGCCAGCAGTGGTGGGGGGCGGGACAGTTATAGCAATCAGCCCCAGCATTTT. Translating it yields CASSGGGRDSYSNQPQHF.

In this sample, this clone turned up a few times. V is TRBV5-1 and J is TRBJ1-2; no definite D call. V shed 4 bases and J shed 4 bases, with 20 bases lying between them. The germline V gene has CDR1 SGHRS and CDR2 YFSETQ. The CDR3 covers 16 residues. CDR3 sequence reads: CASSAAGFISGYGYTF. The CDR3 nucleotides are TGCGCCAGCAGCGCCGCGGGATTCATCTCGGGCTATGGCTACACCTTC.

This clone has just one count. This sequence joins TRBV19 and TRBJ2-1; a weak D match, TRBD2 (6 bases). The CDR3 has 17 amino acids. V dropped 4 bases and J dropped 0 bases, with 16 bases sitting between them. Germline assignment: CDR1 LNHDA and CDR2 SQIVND (reference sequence). The DNA of the CDR3 is TGTGCCAGTAGTAGGCCCCGGAGGGCGAGCTCCTACAATGAGCAGTTCTTC. Its protein product is CASSRPRRASSYNEQFF.

The V and J genes are TRBV28 and TRBJ2-1, with a tentative D call TRBD1 (6 bases). The germline CDR1 and CDR2 sequences are MDHEN and SYDVKM. The CDR3 has 13 amino acids. The V end lost 6 bases, the J end lost 5 bases, and 11 bases lay between the germline ends. The chain's CDR3 is CASRYNRDNEQFF. The CDR3 DNA reads as TGTGCCAGCAGATATAACAGGGACAATGAGCAGTTCTTC.

The V gene is TRBV2, the J gene TRBJ1-2; maybe TRBD1 (6 bases). Trimming stripped 4 bases from V and 2 bases from J, with 8 bases between. The V gene's germline CDR1 is SNHLY and CDR2 FYNNEI. The CDR3 totals 13 residues. The CDR3 nucleotides are TGTGCCAGCAGTGGGACAGAAAACTATGGCTACACCTTC. The encoded protein is CASSGTENYGYTF.

This clone appeared a few times. V and J are TRBV20-1 and TRBJ2-1, with TRBD2 matching over 9 bases. Germline-derived CDR1 and CDR2 are DFQATT and SNEGSKA (reference sequence). There are 11 residues in the CDR3. For the CDR3, the DNA is TGCGGGGTAGCGGGGGACAATGAGCAGTTCTTC. Its translation is CGVAGDNEQFF.

This chain joins TRBV11-2 and TRBJ2-5; D unresolved. The CDR3 is made up of 15 amino acids. The germline V gene has CDR1 SGHAT and CDR2 FQNNGV. The V end lost 1 base, the J end lost 1 base, and 10 bases lay between the germline ends. The chain's CDR3 is CASSLVSGPQETQYF. CDR3 sequence (DNA): TGTGCCAGCAGCTTAGTTTCGGGTCCCCAAGAGACCCAGTACTTC.

This clone was seen more than once but under ten times. The rearrangement links TRBV6-5 to TRBJ2-1, with D possibly matching TRBD1 (5 bases). CDR1 and CDR2 (germline): MNHEY, SVGAGI. V dropped 4 bases and J dropped 5 bases, with 9 bases sitting between them. This CDR3 comprises 13 residues. CDR3 loop: CASSSPRDNEQFF. CDR3 DNA: TGTGCCAGCAGTTCCCCCAGGGACAATGAGCAGTTCTTC.

CDR3 bases: TGCAGCGTGAGGGACACAAACACTGAAGCTTTCTTT. Encoded protein: CSVRDTNTEAFF. V and J are TRBV29-1 and TRBJ1-1; D may be TRBD1 (6 bases). This CDR3 is 12 amino acids long. The V gene lost 6 bases and the J gene lost 2 bases, with 10 bases spanning the gap. Germline loops: CDR1 SQVTM, CDR2 ANQGSEA.

The chain joins TRBV15 to TRBJ2-3; D is possibly TRBD2 (5 bases). CDR3 size: 17 residues. V lost 2 bases and J 0 bases, leaving 15 bases between the germline ends. The germline CDR1 and CDR2 sequences are LNHNV and YYDKDF (reference sequence). The CDR3, as DNA: TGTGCCACCAGCAGATCGAGAGGACTTACAAGCACAGATACGCAGTATTTT. Protein product: CATSRSRGLTSTDTQYF.

The chain employs TRBV19 and TRBJ2-2; TRBD2 matches at 8 bases. This CDR3 comprises 16 residues. Trimming removed 3 bases from V and 5 bases from J; junction bases left unmatched: 8. Germline V gene data show CDR1 as LNHDA and CDR2 as SQIVND (reference sequence). The CDR3: CASSIYPGGNTGELFF. CDR3 nucleotide sequence: TGTGCCAGTAGTATTTATCCGGGGGGGAATACCGGGGAGCTGTTTTTT.

The J gene is TRBJ1-2, the V gene TRBV5-5; D might be TRBD1 (5 bases). V lost 6 bases and J 4 bases, leaving 16 bases between the germline ends. Germline assignment: CDR1 SGHKS and CDR2 YYEKEE (reference sequence). This CDR3 has 14 residues. CDR3 residues: CASTSSQGSYGYTF. The CDR3 DNA is TGTGCCAGCACCTCAAGTCAGGGTAGCTATGGCTACACCTTC. Full variable domain (rest looked up from reference TRBV5-5 and TRBJ1-2): DAGVTQSPTHLIKTRGQQVTLRCSPISGHKSVSWYQQVLGQGPQFIFQYYEKEERGRGNFPDRFSARQFPNYSSELNVNALLLGDSALYLCASTSSQGSYGYTFGSGTRLTVV.

The V and J genes are TRBV9 and TRBJ2-3; 7 nucleotides align to TRBD1. The CDR3 is 20 residues long. V was pared by 3 bases and J by 0 bases, with 19 bases of the junction left unmatched. Germline CDR1 reads SGDLS; CDR2 reads YYNGEE. In nucleotides, the CDR3 is TGTGCCAGCAGCGACCGTCGAAACCTCGAGGGGGACAGTAGCACAGATACGCAGTATTTT. Translating gives CASSDRRNLEGDSSTDTQYF.